This T cell receptor (beta chain) came from a study of cytomegalovirus exposure and HLA in healthy donors. Study at large: There were roughly 80 million unique TCRs (from HLA-typed donors) in an early data release.

Both 60 Vbeta primers and 13 Jbeta primers went into the PCR. The repertoire was sequenced with immunoSEQ multiplex PCR; TCRdb's copy has only in-frame clones and lacks some. The table lists fewer than 150,000 clones, roughly 70% of them singletons. On this clone itself: Its antigen is still unknown.

Study-level points and caveats: It emerged from a later analysis that several of the most significant clusters appeared to be linked to common viral pathogens. A later analysis showed that HLA-associated TCR beta chains had undergone more clonal expansion than equally common others.

Germline V CDR1 and CDR2: MNHEY, SVGAGI. With V trimmed by 4 bases and J by 5 bases, 8 bases remained unmatched. CDR3 length: 16 residues. Whereas donors were nominally healthy upon sampling, unrecorded immune exposures were probable. The sequence derives from a man aged 25-45 years in good health and CMV-seronegative. This sequence joins TRBV6-5 and TRBJ2-1; TRBD2 matches 10 bases. Source material: PBMCs. CDR3 DNA: TGTGCCAGCAGTTCCCGCGGCCTAGCGGGAGACAATGAGCAGTTCTTC. Translation gives CASSSRGLAGDNEQFF.